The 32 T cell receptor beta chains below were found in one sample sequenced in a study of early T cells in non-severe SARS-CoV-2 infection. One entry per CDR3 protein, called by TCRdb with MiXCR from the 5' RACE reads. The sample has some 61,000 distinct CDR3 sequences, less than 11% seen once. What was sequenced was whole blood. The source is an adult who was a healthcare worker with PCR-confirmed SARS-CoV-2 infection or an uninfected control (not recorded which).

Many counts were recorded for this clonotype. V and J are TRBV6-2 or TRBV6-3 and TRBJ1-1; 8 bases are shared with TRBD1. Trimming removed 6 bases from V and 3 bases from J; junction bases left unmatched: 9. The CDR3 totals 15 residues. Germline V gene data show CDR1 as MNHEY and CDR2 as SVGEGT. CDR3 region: CASSHDRGKDTEAFF. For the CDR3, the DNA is TGTGCCAGCAGCCACGACAGGGGCAAGGACACTGAAGCTTTCTTT.

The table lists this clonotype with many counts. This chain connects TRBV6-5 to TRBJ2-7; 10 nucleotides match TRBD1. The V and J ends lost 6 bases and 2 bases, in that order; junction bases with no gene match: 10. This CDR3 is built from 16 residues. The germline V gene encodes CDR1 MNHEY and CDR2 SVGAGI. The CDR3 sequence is CASSSTGTGVAYEQYF. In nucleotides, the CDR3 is TGTGCCAGCAGCTCAACCGGGACAGGGGTAGCCTACGAGCAGTACTTC.

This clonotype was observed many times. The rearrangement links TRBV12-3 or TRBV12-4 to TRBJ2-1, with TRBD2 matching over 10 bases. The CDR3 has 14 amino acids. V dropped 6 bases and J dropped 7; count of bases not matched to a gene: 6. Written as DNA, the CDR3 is TGTGCCAGCAGCCCAGCGGGAGGGGGAAATGAGCAGTTCTTC. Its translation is CASSPAGGGNEQFF.

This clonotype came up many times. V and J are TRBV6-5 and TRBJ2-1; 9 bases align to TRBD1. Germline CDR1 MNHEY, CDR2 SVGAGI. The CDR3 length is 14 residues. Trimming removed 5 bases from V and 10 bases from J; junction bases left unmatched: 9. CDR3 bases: TGTGCCAGCAGTGGGGACAGGGTTTCCCGAGAGCAGTTCTTC. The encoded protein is CASSGDRVSREQFF.

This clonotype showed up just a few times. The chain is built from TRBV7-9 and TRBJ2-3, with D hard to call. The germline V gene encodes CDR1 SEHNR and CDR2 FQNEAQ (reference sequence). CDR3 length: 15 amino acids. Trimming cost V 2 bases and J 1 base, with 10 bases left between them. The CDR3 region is CASSLSEAGTDTQYF. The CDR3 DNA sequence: TGTGCCAGCAGCTTATCAGAAGCTGGCACAGATACGCAGTATTTT.

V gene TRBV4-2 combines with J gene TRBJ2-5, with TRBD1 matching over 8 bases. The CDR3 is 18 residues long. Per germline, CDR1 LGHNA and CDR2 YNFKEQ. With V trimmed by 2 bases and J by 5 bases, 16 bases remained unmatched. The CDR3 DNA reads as TGTGCCAGCAGCCAAAGACCCGTCGGACAGGGCAGGGTGGAGACCCAGTACTTC. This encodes CASSQRPVGQGRVETQYF.

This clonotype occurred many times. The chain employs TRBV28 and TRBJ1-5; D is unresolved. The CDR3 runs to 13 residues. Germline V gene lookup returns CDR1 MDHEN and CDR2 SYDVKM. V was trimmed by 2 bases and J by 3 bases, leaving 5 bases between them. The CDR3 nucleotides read TGTGCCAGCAGTTTAACTCTCAATCAGCCCCAGCATTTT. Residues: CASSLTLNQPQHF.

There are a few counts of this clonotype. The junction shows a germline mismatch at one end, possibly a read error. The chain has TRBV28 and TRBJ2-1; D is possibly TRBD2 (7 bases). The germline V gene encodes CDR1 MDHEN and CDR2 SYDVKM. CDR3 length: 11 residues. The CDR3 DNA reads TGTGCCAGCAGTTTAAGGGGGGGCTGGGTCTTC. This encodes CASSLRGGWVF.

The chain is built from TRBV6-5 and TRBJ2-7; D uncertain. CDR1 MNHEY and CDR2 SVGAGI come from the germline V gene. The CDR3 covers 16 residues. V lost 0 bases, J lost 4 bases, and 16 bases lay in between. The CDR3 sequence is CASSYSRLGLPYEQYF. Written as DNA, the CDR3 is TGTGCCAGCAGTTACTCCCGTTTAGGGCTTCCATACGAGCAGTACTTC.

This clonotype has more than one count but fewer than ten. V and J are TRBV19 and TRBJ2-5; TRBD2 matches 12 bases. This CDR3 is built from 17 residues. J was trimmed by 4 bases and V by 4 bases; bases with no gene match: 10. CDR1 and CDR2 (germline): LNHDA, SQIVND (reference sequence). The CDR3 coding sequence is TGTGCCAGTAGTAAAGGACTAGCGGGAAGAGTCGGAGAGACCCAGTACTTC. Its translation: CASSKGLAGRVGETQYF.

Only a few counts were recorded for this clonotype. In nucleotides, the CDR3 is TGCAGTGCTGGAAAGGGACAGGGGTACGGCTACACCTTC. It encodes CSAGKGQGYGYTF. The chain joins TRBV20-1 to TRBJ1-2; the match to TRBD1 covers 10 bases. V lost 5 bases to trimming and J lost 8 bases; unmatched junction nucleotides: 8. This CDR3 is 13 amino acids long. Germline V CDR1 and CDR2: DFQATT, SNEGSKA (reference sequence).

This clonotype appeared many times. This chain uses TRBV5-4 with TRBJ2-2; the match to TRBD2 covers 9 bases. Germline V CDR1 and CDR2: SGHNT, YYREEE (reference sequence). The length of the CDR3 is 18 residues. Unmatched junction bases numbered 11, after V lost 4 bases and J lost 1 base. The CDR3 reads CASSPTPSGGLNTGELFF. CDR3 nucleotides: TGTGCCAGCAGCCCAACTCCCAGCGGGGGGCTGAACACCGGGGAGCTGTTTTTT.

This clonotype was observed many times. CDR3 coding DNA: TGTGCCAGCAGCGTGGTCGCAGAGCAGTTCTTC. The encoded protein is CASSVVAEQFF. The rearrangement uses TRBV6-2 or TRBV6-3 and TRBJ2-1; D not certain. The CDR3 length is 11 residues. The V end lost 6 bases, the J end lost 10 bases, and 10 bases lay between the germline ends. Germline V lookup: CDR1 MNHEY, CDR2 SVGEGT.

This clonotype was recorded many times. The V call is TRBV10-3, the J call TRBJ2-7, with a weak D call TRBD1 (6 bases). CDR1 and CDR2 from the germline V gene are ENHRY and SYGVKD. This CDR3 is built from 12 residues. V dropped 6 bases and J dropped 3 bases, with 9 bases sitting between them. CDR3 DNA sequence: TGTGCCATCAGCGCGGACAGCTACGAGCAGTACTTC. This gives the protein CAISADSYEQYF.

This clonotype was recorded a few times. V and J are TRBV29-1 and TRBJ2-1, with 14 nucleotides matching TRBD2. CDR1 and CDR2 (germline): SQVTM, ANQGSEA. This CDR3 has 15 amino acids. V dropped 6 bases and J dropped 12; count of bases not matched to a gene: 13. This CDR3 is CSVTVTSGGAARQFF. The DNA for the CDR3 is TGCAGCGTGACGGTGACTAGCGGGGGGGCTGCTAGGCAGTTCTTC.

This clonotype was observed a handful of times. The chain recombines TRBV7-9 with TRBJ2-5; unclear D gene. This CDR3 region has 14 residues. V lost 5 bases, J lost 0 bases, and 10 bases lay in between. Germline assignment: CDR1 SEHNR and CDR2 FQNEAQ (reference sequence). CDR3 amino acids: CASSPDNYQETQYF. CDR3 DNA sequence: TGTGCCAGCAGCCCAGACAACTACCAAGAGACCCAGTACTTC.

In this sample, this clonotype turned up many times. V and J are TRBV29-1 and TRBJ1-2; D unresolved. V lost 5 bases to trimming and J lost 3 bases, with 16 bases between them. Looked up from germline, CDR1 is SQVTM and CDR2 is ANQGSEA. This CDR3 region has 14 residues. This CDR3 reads CSVNPTTLYYGYTF. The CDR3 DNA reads TGCAGCGTTAACCCCACCACCCTTTACTATGGCTACACCTTC.

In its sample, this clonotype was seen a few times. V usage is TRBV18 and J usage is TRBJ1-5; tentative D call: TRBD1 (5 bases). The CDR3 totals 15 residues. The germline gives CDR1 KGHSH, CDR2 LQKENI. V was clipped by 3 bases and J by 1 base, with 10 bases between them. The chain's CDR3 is CASSPPGTSNQPQHF. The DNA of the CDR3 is TGTGCCAGCTCACCTCCAGGGACCAGCAATCAGCCCCAGCATTTT.

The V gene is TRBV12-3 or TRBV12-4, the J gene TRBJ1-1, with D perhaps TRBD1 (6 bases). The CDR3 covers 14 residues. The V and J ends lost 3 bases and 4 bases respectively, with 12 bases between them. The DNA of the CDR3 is TGTGCCAGCAGTTTTTTGGGGGCCGGCACTGAAGCTTTCTTT. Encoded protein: CASSFLGAGTEAFF.

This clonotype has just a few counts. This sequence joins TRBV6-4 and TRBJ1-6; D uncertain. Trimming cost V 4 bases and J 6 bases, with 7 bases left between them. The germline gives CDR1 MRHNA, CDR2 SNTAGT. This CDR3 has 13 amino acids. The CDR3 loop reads CASSVGGNSPLHF. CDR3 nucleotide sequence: TGTGCCAGCAGTGTCGGAGGTAATTCACCCCTCCACTTT.

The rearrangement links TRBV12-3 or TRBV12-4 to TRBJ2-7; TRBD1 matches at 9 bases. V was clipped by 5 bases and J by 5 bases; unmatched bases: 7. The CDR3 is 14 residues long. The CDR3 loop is CASSRTGGAHEQYF. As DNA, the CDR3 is TGTGCCAGCAGTCGAACAGGGGGCGCACACGAGCAGTACTTC.

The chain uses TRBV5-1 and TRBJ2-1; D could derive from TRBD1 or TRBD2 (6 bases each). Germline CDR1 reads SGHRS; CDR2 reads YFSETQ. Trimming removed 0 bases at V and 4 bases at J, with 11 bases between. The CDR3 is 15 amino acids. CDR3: CASSLEGGRYNEQFF. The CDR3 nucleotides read TGCGCCAGCAGCTTGGAAGGGGGGCGTTACAATGAGCAGTTCTTC.

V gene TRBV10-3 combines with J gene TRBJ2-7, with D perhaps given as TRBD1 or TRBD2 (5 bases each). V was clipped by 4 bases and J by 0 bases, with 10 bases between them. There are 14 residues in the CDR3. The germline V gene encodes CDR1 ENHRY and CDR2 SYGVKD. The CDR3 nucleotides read TGTGCCATCAGTGGTGGGACGAGCTCCTACGAGCAGTACTTC. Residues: CAISGGTSSYEQYF.

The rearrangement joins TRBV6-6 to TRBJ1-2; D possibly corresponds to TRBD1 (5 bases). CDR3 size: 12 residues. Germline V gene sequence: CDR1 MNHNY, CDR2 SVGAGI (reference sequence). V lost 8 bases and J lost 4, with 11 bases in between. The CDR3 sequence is CASWRQTYGYTF. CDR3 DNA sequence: TGTGCCAGCTGGAGACAGACCTATGGCTACACCTTC.

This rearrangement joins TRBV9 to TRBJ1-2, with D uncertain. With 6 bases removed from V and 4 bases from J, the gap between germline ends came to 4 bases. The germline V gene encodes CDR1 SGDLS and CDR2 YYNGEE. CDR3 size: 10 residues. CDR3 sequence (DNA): TGTGCCAGCATGGGCTATGGCTACACCTTC. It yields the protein CASMGYGYTF.

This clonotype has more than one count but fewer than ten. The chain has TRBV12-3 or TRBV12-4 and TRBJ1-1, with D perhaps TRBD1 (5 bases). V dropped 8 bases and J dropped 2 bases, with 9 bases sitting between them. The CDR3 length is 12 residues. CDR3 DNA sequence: TGTGCCAGCGGAACAGGAAACACTGAAGCTTTCTTT. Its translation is CASGTGNTEAFF.

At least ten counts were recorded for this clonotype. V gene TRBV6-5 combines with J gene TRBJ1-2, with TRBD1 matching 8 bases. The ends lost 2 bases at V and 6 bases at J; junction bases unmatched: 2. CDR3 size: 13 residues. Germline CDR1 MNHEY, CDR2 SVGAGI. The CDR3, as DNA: TGTGCCAGCAGTTACACGGACAGGGATGGCTACACCTTC. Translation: CASSYTDRDGYTF.

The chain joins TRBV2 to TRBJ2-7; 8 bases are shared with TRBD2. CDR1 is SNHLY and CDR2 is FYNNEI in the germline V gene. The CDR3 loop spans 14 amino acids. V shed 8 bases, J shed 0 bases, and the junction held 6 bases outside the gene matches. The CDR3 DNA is TGTGCCAGCGTCGACGGGGGGGGCTCCTACGAGCAGTACTTC. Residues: CASVDGGGSYEQYF.

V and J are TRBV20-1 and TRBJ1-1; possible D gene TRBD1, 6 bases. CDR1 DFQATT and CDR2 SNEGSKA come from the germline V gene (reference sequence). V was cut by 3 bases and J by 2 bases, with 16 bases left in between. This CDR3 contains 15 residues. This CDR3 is CSARVGGAYNTEAFF. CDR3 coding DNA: TGCAGTGCTAGGGTTGGGGGCGCTTATAACACTGAAGCTTTCTTT.

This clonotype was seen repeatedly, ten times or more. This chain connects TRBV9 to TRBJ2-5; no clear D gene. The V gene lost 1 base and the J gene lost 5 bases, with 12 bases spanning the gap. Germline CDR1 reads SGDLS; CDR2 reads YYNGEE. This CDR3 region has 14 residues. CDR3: CASSVIVGRETQYF. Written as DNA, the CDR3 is TGTGCCAGCAGCGTAATCGTGGGAAGGGAGACCCAGTACTTC.

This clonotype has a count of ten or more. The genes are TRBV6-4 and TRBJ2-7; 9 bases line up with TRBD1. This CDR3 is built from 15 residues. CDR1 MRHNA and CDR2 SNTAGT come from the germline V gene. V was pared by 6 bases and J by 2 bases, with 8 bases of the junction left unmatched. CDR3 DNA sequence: TGTGCCAGCAGGGAACAGGACAGGGGAGCCTACGAGCAGTACTTC. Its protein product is CASREQDRGAYEQYF.

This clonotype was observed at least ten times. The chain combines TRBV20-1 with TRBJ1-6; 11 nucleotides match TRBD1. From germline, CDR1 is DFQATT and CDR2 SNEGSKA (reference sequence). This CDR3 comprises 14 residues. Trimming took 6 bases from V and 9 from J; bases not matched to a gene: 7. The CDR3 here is CSAPGQGEISPLHF. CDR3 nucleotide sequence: TGCAGTGCCCCGGGACAGGGGGAAATTTCACCCCTCCACTTT.